This T cell receptor beta chain was captured by sequencing in a study of T-cell memory formation after mild COVID-19. Across the whole study: Among the donors, TCR clusters were largely specific to each donor. Findings of the study overall: Pre-infection memory showed some responding clones, and this suggested that cross-reactive memory joined. Contracting clones from day 15 to 85 had balanced CD4/CD8; later expanders favoured CD4+.

CDR1 and CDR2 (germline): SNHLY, FYNNEI. The CDR3 spans 12 residues. V shed 9 bases and J shed 3 bases, with 8 bases lying between them. This clonotype was found a few times. The target antigen is unknown. TCRdb processed the 5' RACE reads anew with MiXCR; each CDR3 protein has one entry. The table lists 300,000 to 400,000 distinct CDR3 sequences, about 15% of them singletons. The sample was PBMCs or a T cell subset sorted from them (not recorded which). The TCR comes from a man between 18 and 35 years old who had mild COVID-19 (a few samples of this study predate the infection). Cell type and time point are not known. The chain links TRBV2 to TRBJ2-2; weak D call: TRBD1 (5 bases). The CDR3 DNA is TGTGCCAGTACAGGTTACACCGGGGAGCTGTTTTTT. This codes for CASTGYTGELFF.